The 12 T cell receptor beta chains listed next were all sequenced from one sample in a study of blood T cell repertoires in COVID-19. Method: immunoSEQ multiplex PCR; TCRdb's copy keeps in-frame clones and lacks some. This table holds just over 50,000 clones, about nine tenths found once. Sequencing used peripheral blood. The receptors derive from a man between 65 and 79 years old with acute or convalescent COVID-19.

The V gene is TRBV18, the J gene TRBJ2-7, with 9 nucleotides matching TRBD1. CDR3 length: 13 amino acids. V lost 3 bases and J lost 5; bases outside the gene matches: 2. The germline V gene encodes CDR1 KGHSH and CDR2 LQKENI. The CDR3 reads CASSPDRGDEQYV. CDR3 bases: TGTGCCAGCTCACCGGACAGGGGCGACGAGCAGTACGTC.

The chain links TRBV19 to TRBJ2-7, with D tentatively TRBD1 (5 bases). Germline V gene lookup returns CDR1 LNHDA and CDR2 SQIVND (reference sequence). The CDR3 spans 13 residues. V was clipped by 3 bases and J by 6 bases, with 12 bases between them. CDR3 sequence (DNA): TGTGCCAGTAGTATTAATCAGGGTTTCGAGCAGTACTTC. It is translated as CASSINQGFEQYF. Complete variable domain (other parts from reference TRBV19 and TRBJ2-7): DGGITQSPKYLFRKEGQNVTLSCEQNLNHDAMYWYRQDPGQGLRLIYYSQIVNDFQKGDIAEGYSVSREKKESFPLTVTSAQKNPTAFYLCASSINQGFEQYFGPGTRLTVT.

This sequence joins TRBV5-4 and TRBJ2-7, with D unresolved. CDR1 is SGHNT and CDR2 is YYREEE in the germline V gene (reference sequence). Trimming cost V 1 base and J 0 bases, with 8 bases left between them. The CDR3 is 14 residues long. The DNA of the CDR3 is TGTGCCAGCAGCTTGCCCGACTTCTCCTACGAGCAGTACTTC. As protein: CASSLPDFSYEQYF.

This clone was detected once. This chain uses TRBV6-4 with TRBJ2-1; 8 positions agree with TRBD2. V lost 2 bases and J lost 5; bases outside the gene matches: 11. CDR3 length: 17 residues. Per the germline V gene, CDR1 is MRHNA and CDR2 is SNTAGT. CDR3 residues: CASSDGRGGPFNNEQFF. CDR3 bases: TGTGCCAGCAGTGACGGGCGCGGGGGGCCCTTTAACAATGAGCAGTTCTTC.

This clone was observed a handful of times. The chain uses TRBV6-2 or TRBV6-3 and TRBJ1-6, with 9 bases fitting TRBD1. Germline lookup yields CDR1 MNHEY and CDR2 SVGEGT. This CDR3 has 14 amino acids. The J segment lost 10 bases and the V segment lost 4 bases, leaving 5 bases of the junction unmatched. CDR3 DNA sequence: TGTGCCAGCAGTTCCCGGACAGGGGACTCACCCCTCCACTTT. This translates into CASSSRTGDSPLHF.

The chain is built from TRBV7-9 and TRBJ1-2; 10 nucleotides agree with TRBD1. This CDR3 comprises 16 residues. The V segment lost 0 bases and the J segment 5 bases; nucleotides outside the gene matches: 6. From germline, CDR1 is SEHNR and CDR2 FQNEAQ (reference sequence). This CDR3 is CASSLAAGTGAYGYTF. CDR3 in DNA: TGTGCCAGCAGCTTAGCCGCGGGGACAGGGGCGTATGGCTACACCTTC.

V usage is TRBV24-1 and J usage is TRBJ2-1, with 9 bases fitting TRBD1. The junction had 7 bases not matched to a gene; V was cut back by 4 bases and J by 4 bases. CDR1 and CDR2 from the germline V gene are KGHDR and SFDVKD. The CDR3 spans 16 residues. The DNA for the CDR3 is TGTGCCACCAGTGACCCACAGGGGGCGGGGTACAATGAGCAGTTCTTC. This codes for CATSDPQGAGYNEQFF.

The chain combines TRBV7-8 with TRBJ1-1, with D maybe TRBD1 (5 bases). The CDR3 has 16 residues. V dropped 1 base and J dropped 2 bases, with 14 bases sitting between them. The germline V gene has CDR1 SGHVS and CDR2 FQNEAQ. CDR3 DNA: TGTGCCAGCAGCTTAGTAGCTCGGCAGGGTAACACTGAAGCTTTCTTT. Translating gives CASSLVARQGNTEAFF.

The J gene is TRBJ2-5, the V gene TRBV11-1, with 10 bases lining up with TRBD2. CDR1 is SGHAT, CDR2 FQDESV, per germline (reference sequence). The junction had 10 bases not matched to a gene; V was cut back by 5 bases and J by 4 bases. This CDR3 has 16 residues. The CDR3: CASSRGASGGSETQYF. Written as DNA, the CDR3 is TGTGCCAGCAGCCGAGGGGCTAGCGGGGGATCAGAGACCCAGTACTTC.

The CDR3 region is CASSEVGGKLYGYTF. The CDR3 DNA reads TGTGCCAGCAGTGAAGTTGGAGGGAAATTGTATGGCTACACCTTC. The V call is TRBV2, the J call TRBJ1-2; D is unclear. Looked up from germline, CDR1 is SNHLY and CDR2 is FYNNEI. This CDR3 is 15 amino acids long. Trimming took off 1 base at V and 5 bases at J, with 14 bases between the two ends.

The rearrangement links TRBV5-4 to TRBJ1-1; no definite D call. The germline CDR1 and CDR2 sequences are SGHNT and YYREEE (reference sequence). V lost 0 bases, J lost 1 base, and 4 bases lay in between. This CDR3 comprises 13 residues. The CDR3 coding sequence is TGTGCCAGCAGCTTGGACAGGAACACTGAAGCTTTCTTT. Translation gives CASSLDRNTEAFF. The variable domain in full, completed from reference TRBV5-4 and TRBJ1-1, reads ETGVTQSPTHLIKTRGQQVTLRCSSQSGHNTVSWYQQALGQGPQFIFQYYREEENGRGNFPPRFSGLQFPNYSSELNVNALELDDSALYLCASSLDRNTEAFFGQGTRLTVV.

The J gene is TRBJ1-5, the V gene TRBV28; no firm D call. Trimming shortened V by 2 bases and J by 1 base, and 3 bases separated the two germline ends. CDR1 and CDR2 from the germline V gene are MDHEN and SYDVKM. The CDR3 consists of 13 residues. CDR3 residues: CASSLTSNQPQHF. CDR3 coding DNA: TGTGCCAGCAGTTTAACAAGCAATCAGCCCCAGCATTTT.